A single sample gave rise to the 12 T cell receptor beta chains below, sequenced in a study of T cells in Graves' hyperthyroidism and ophthalmopathy. The TCR beta CDR3 regions underwent amplification using RNA transcripts as the source. An initial round of RT-PCR targeting the TCR CDR3 relied on the HTBI primer set. TCRdb passed the multiplex PCR reads through MiXCR, listing each CDR3 protein once. In the table there are about 560,000 distinct CDR3 sequences, around 46% of which are singletons. Sequencing was performed on peripheral blood or thyroid tissue (not recorded which). The receptor source for this set is a woman under 30 with Graves' hyperthyroidism.

In its sample, this clonotype was seen a few times. The genes are TRBV7-8 and TRBJ2-5; unclear D gene. This CDR3 region has 11 residues. V lost 5 bases and J lost 4, with 5 bases in between. Per the germline V gene, CDR1 is SGHVS and CDR2 is FQNEAQ. Written as DNA, the CDR3 is TGTGCCAGCAGCCACATAGAGACCCAGTACTTC. Amino acid sequence: CASSHIETQYF.

This clonotype has ten or more counts. The chain has TRBV7-9 and TRBJ2-5; 7 nucleotides agree with TRBD2. Germline loops: CDR1 SEHNR, CDR2 FQNEAQ (reference sequence). Germline trimming cut 6 bases from V and 1 base from J; bases unmatched to any gene: 5. This CDR3 is built from 14 residues. The CDR3 region is CASSPPSGQETQYF. DNA of the CDR3: TGTGCCAGCAGTCCCCCTAGCGGCCAAGAGACCCAGTACTTC.

This clonotype has only one observation. CDR3 sequence: CASSPGQGPYGYTF. The DNA for the CDR3 is TGTGCCAGCAGCCCCGGACAGGGCCCCTATGGCTACACCTTC. This sequence joins TRBV11-2 and TRBJ1-2; 8 bases align to TRBD1. CDR1 and CDR2 from the germline V gene are SGHAT and FQNNGV. The trim removed 5 bases at V and 4 bases at J, leaving 6 bases unmatched. This CDR3 is built from 14 residues.

This clonotype was counted between two and nine times. This chain joins TRBV2 and TRBJ1-1; D might be TRBD1 (6 bases). The germline V and J ends were trimmed by 6 bases and 0 bases, with 11 bases remaining between them. Per the germline V gene, CDR1 is SNHLY and CDR2 is FYNNEI. This CDR3 has 14 residues. In DNA, the CDR3 is TGTGCCAGCAGCCAGGGACACTTGAACACTGAAGCTTTCTTT. Residues: CASSQGHLNTEAFF.

The V gene is TRBV15, the J gene TRBJ2-6; the D gene is possibly TRBD2 (5 bases). The CDR3 consists of 16 residues. V was shortened by 3 bases and J by 1 base, with 10 bases between the two germline ends. The germline CDR1 and CDR2 sequences are LNHNV and YYDKDF (reference sequence). CDR3: CATSSSLASGANVLTF. In nucleotides, the CDR3 is TGTGCCACCAGCAGCTCGCTAGCATCTGGGGCCAACGTCCTGACTTTC. Complete variable domain (other parts from reference TRBV15 and TRBJ2-6): DAMVIQNPRYQVTQFGKPVTLSCSQTLNHNVMYWYQQKSSQAPKLLFHYYDKDFNNEADTPDNFQSRRPNTSFCFLDIRSPGLGDTAMYLCATSSSLASGANVLTFGAGSRLTVL.

Comment on this clonotype: The germline gene is not matched at one end of the junction; a read error may be the cause. CDR3 in DNA: TGCGCCAGCAGCCAAGATCGAACAGATCAAGAGACCCAGTACTTC. This encodes CASSQDRTDQETQYF. The rearrangement uses TRBV7-2 and TRBJ2-5; D remains unclear. Germline-derived CDR1 and CDR2 are SGHTA and FQGNSA. The CDR3 contains 15 residues. The variable domain in full, with the rest retrieved from reference TRBV7-2 and TRBJ2-5, is GAGVSQSPSNKVTEKGKDVELRCDPISGHTALYWYRQSLGQGLEFLIYFQGNSAPDKSGLPSDRFSAERTGGSVSTLTIQRTQQEDSAVYLCASSQDRTDQETQYFGPGTRLLVL.

Points on this clonotype: One end of the junction fails to match germline, which may point to a read error. The chain has TRBV10-3 and TRBJ1-2, with TRBD1 matching 7 bases. The germline CDR1 and CDR2 sequences are ENHRY and SYGVKD. This CDR3 has 15 residues. In DNA form, the CDR3 reads TGTGCCAGCAGTGAATTTGAGGGGGCGAACTATGGCTACACCTTC. Amino acids: CASSEFEGANYGYTF.

V is TRBV6-2 or TRBV6-3 and J is TRBJ2-7; 8 nucleotides match TRBD2. Trimming removed 4 bases from V and 9 bases from J; junction bases left unmatched: 14. Germline-derived CDR1 and CDR2 are MNHEY and SVGEGT. The CDR3 covers 15 residues. The CDR3 DNA follows: TGTGCCAGCAGTTCCTTAGCGGGAATCGAGGGCGGGCAGTACTTC. Residues: CASSSLAGIEGGQYF.

The rearrangement joins TRBV7-6 to TRBJ2-7; D remains unclear. V lost 3 bases to trimming and J lost 6 bases, with 9 bases between them. The CDR3 covers 12 residues. Germline V CDR1 and CDR2: SGHVS, FNYEAQ. In nucleotides, the CDR3 is TGTGCCAGCAGCTTGGCCACTTCCGAGCAGTACTTC. Translated, it gives CASSLATSEQYF.

This clonotype showed up just a few times. This chain joins TRBV7-2 and TRBJ2-7; D may be TRBD2 (5 bases). The CDR3 spans 15 residues. V was shortened by 1 base and J by 5 bases, with 15 bases between the two germline ends. The V gene's germline CDR1 is SGHTA and CDR2 FQGNSA. The DNA for the CDR3 is TGTGCCAGCAGCTTAGTGAGCGGACCACCCCACGAGCAGTACTTC. Its protein is CASSLVSGPPHEQYF.

V is TRBV10-3 and J is TRBJ2-5; TRBD2 matches at 9 bases. Trimming removed 4 bases from V and 2 bases from J; junction bases left unmatched: 14. Germline V CDR1 and CDR2: ENHRY, SYGVKD. The CDR3 spans 18 residues. CDR3 in amino acids: CAISGGASGTKGQETQYF. In DNA, the CDR3 is TGTGCCATCAGTGGAGGGGCTAGCGGGACAAAGGGACAAGAGACCCAGTACTTC.

This chain uses TRBV7-9 with TRBJ2-7; 12 positions match TRBD2. CDR3 size: 16 residues. Germline values: CDR1 SEHNR, CDR2 FQNEAQ (reference sequence). Trimming removed 5 bases from V and 6 bases from J; junction bases left unmatched: 11. This chain's CDR3 is CASSASLAGGPFEQYF. As DNA, the CDR3 is TGTGCCAGCAGCGCCTCACTAGCGGGAGGCCCCTTCGAGCAGTACTTC.